This TCR beta chain emerged from a study of CD8 T cells in Susac syndrome. High-throughput TCR beta sequencing covered peripheral CD8+ and CD4+ T cells. The CD8+ and CD4+ T cells were negatively isolated, with the TEMRA cells enriched by FACS. With random hexamers, about 0.5 to 1 ug RNA was reverse transcribed. TCR beta CDR3 was amplified by immunoSEQ multiplex PCR. This amplification extended across 54 Vbeta and 13 Jbeta segments. Using its own MiXCR run on the immunoSEQ multiplex PCR reads, TCRdb lists one record per CDR3 protein. The sample carries about 290,000 distinct CDR3 sequences, approximately 89% recorded once. This clonotype was recorded once. Germline values: CDR1 SGHTA, CDR2 FQGNSA. The CDR3 runs 16 residues. The J segment lost 3 bases and the V segment lost 6 bases, leaving 9 bases of the junction unmatched.

This clonotype originated in a human donor with multiple sclerosis. Input material: CD8+ T cells from PBMCs. V is TRBV7-2 and J is TRBJ2-7, with 12 bases identical to TRBD2. DNA of the CDR3: TGTGCCAGCAGTCTAGGACTAGCGGGACAATACTACGAGCAGTACTTC. This sequence encodes CASSLGLAGQYYEQYF.